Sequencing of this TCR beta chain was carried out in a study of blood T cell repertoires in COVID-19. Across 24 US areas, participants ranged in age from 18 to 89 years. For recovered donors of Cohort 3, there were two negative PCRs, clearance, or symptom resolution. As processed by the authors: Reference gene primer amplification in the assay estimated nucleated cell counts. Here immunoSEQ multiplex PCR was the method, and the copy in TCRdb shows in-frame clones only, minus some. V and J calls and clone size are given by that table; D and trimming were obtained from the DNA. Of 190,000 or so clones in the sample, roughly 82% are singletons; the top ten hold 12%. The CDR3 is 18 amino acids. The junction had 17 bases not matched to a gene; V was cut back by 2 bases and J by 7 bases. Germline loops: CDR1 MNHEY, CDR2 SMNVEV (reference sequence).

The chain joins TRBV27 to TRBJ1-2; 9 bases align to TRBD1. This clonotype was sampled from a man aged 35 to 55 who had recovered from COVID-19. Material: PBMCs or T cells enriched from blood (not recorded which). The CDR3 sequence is CASSLQPQGARSGSGYTF. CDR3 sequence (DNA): TGTGCCAGCAGTTTACAACCACAGGGGGCGCGTTCAGGGAGTGGCTACACCTTC.